This TCR beta chain was recovered during a study of cytomegalovirus exposure and HLA in healthy donors. Study overall: In a previous analysis, around 120 million unique TCR beta sequences were found from 150 million to 200 million T cells. General study findings and limits: CMV serostatus was the only recorded immune exposure for donors.

Of note for this clone: The antigen is not known.

PCR was performed using 60 Vbeta and 13 Jbeta primers. This table comes from immunoSEQ multiplex PCR, and its TCRdb copy is limited to in-frame clones, with some not included. The data show some 160,000 clones, with 65% to 80% seen just once and approximately 1.8% held by the top ten. The sample taken for sequencing was PBMCs. This clonotype originated in a woman aged 25-40 years in good health and CMV-seronegative.

CDR3: CASSLRPGTEAFF. The DNA for the CDR3 is TGTGCCAGCAGCTTGCGACCGGGCACTGAAGCTTTCTTT. V gene TRBV13 combines with J gene TRBJ1-1; D is unresolved. V lost 3 bases and J 4 bases, leaving 9 bases between the germline ends. The CDR3 is made up of 13 amino acids. Per germline, CDR1 PRHDT and CDR2 FYEKMQ (reference sequence). Variable domain in full (rest from reference TRBV13 and TRBJ1-1): AAGVIQSPRHLIKEKRETATLKCYPIPRHDTVYWYQQGPGQDPQFLISFYEKMQSDKGSIPDRFSAQQFSDYHSELNMSSLELGDSALYFCASSLRPGTEAFFGQGTRLTVV.